This T cell receptor (beta chain) was observed in a study of read filtering for tumor transcriptome and immune sequencing. Study-level background: Whole-transcriptome libraries were prepared after DNase treatment. RNA-seq yielded only about 85 to 1273 TCR reads, IR-seq about 4 to 10.27 million.

Study conclusions and caveats: Dropping single-read clonotypes raised IR-seq and RNA-seq shared-clonotype correlation.

The library was built from roughly 400 ng RNA with molecular barcoded adaptors for alpha/delta and beta/gamma chains. TCRdb fed the reads into MiXCR, producing one record per CDR3 protein. The table records roughly 90,000 distinct CDR3 sequences, about 22% of them present only once. Every patient had bone marrow sampled while the disease was active. This CDR3 region has 15 residues. CDR1 is SGHVS, CDR2 FNYEAQ, per germline. V shed 0 bases and J 7 bases; nucleotides not matched to a gene: 9. This clonotype was detected ten times or more. What it binds is not known. The chain has TRBV7-6 and TRBJ2-7; 7 bases map to TRBD1. Sequenced material: a population of CD138-negative cells sorted from bone marrow. The receptor comes from a donor at least 40 years old with multiple myeloma. The DNA for the CDR3 is TGTGCCAGCAGCTTAGCTCCGCAGGGGGTAGGAGAGCAGTACTTC. Amino acids: CASSLAPQGVGEQYF.